The rows below give T cell receptor beta chains drawn from one sample of a study of blood T cells in healthy people across ages. TCRdb re-called the 5' RACE reads through MiXCR, storing one row per CDR3 protein. The sample holds roughly 1,800,000 distinct CDR3 sequences; about 49% are singletons and the top ten take over 2%. Sequencing input: blood. These receptors were taken from a woman between 35 and 50 years old in good health. Each CDR3 is given with its conserved first and last residue. The order of the fields is clone size, V gene, D gene, J gene, CDR3 protein, CDR3 DNA. D genes are given only for firm matches. Only some rows state a clone size, as once, few, many or a class for expanded clones.

size: .
V: TRBV6-1
D: .
J: TRBJ1-1
CDR3: CASSEGLAGVLGNTEAFF
DNA: TGTGCCAGCAGTGAAGGATTGGCAGGGGTGTTGGGTAACACTGAAGCTTTCTTT

size: .
V: TRBV11-2
D: .
J: TRBJ1-2
CDR3: CASSLDRAVYTF
DNA: TGTGCCAGCAGCTTAGACAGGGCTGTCTACACCTTC

size: .
V: TRBV7-3
D: .
J: TRBJ2-3
CDR3: CASSQGPPPDTQYF
DNA: TGTGCCAGCAGCCAGGGCCCTCCCCCAGATACGCAGTATTTT

size: many
V: TRBV4-2
D: .
J: TRBJ2-5
CDR3: CASSQEGRETQYF
DNA: TGTGCCAGCAGCCAAGAGGGGAGAGAGACCCAGTACTTC

size: .
V: TRBV20-1
D: .
J: TRBJ1-1
CDR3: CSARKALNTEAFF
DNA: TGCAGTGCTAGGAAGGCACTGAACACTGAAGCTTTCTTT

size: .
V: TRBV12-3/TRBV12-4
D: .
J: TRBJ1-5
CDR3: CASSLGGVVSQPQHF
DNA: TGTGCCAGCAGTTTAGGAGGGGTGGTAAGTCAGCCCCAGCATTTT

size: .
V: TRBV25-1
D: .
J: TRBJ2-1
CDR3: CASRARSGTGEQFF
DNA: TGTGCCAGCAGGGCGCGCTCGGGGACTGGCGAGCAGTTCTTC

size: .
V: TRBV20-1
D: .
J: TRBJ2-3
CDR3: CSARDPWTARNTDTQYF
DNA: TGCAGTGCTAGAGATCCTTGGACAGCAAGAAACACAGATACGCAGTATTTT

size: once
V: TRBV3-1
D: .
J: TRBJ2-1
CDR3: CASSQGIGNEQFF
DNA: TGTGCCAGCAGCCAAGGGATCGGGAATGAGCAGTTCTTC

size: .
V: TRBV7-8
D: .
J: TRBJ2-6
CDR3: CASSRYGFASSGANVLTF
DNA: TGTGCCAGCAGCCGCTATGGGTTTGCTAGCTCTGGGGCCAACGTCCTGACTTTC

size: few
V: TRBV4-2
D: TRBD1
J: TRBJ2-3
CDR3: CASSQTPQGADTQYF
DNA: TGTGCCAGCAGCCAGACTCCCCAGGGGGCAGATACGCAGTATTTT